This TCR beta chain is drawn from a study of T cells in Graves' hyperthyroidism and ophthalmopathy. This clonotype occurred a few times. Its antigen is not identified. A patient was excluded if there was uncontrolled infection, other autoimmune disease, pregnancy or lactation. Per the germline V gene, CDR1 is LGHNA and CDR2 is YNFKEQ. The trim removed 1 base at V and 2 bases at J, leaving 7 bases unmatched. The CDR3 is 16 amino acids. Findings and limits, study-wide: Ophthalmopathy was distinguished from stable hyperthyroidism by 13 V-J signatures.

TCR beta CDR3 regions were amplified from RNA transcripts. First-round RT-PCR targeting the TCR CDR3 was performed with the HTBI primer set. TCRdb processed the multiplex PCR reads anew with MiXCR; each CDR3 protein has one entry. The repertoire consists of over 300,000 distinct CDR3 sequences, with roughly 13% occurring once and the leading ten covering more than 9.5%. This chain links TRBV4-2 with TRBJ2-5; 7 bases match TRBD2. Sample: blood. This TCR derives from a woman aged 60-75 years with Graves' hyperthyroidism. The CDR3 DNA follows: TGTGCCAGCAGCCAAGGAGGGAGGGCCCTACAAGAGACCCAGTACTTC. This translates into CASSQGGRALQETQYF.